A single sample is the source of the 6 T cell receptor beta chains below, sequenced in a study of T-cell memory formation after mild COVID-19. TCRdb analysed the 5' RACE reads with MiXCR anew, one entry per CDR3 protein. The sample has about 350,000 distinct CDR3 sequences; approximately 15% are singletons. The sequenced material came from PBMCs or a T cell subset sorted from them (not recorded which). All receptors come from a man younger than 35 who had mild COVID-19 (a few samples of this study predate the infection). Cell type and time point are not known.

This clonotype has a handful of counts. The chain carries TRBV19 and TRBJ2-2; D gene ambiguous. The CDR3 contains 11 residues. Trimming shortened V by 1 base and J by 6 bases, and 0 bases separated the two germline ends. In germline, CDR1 is LNHDA, CDR2 SQIVND (reference sequence). The CDR3 nucleotides are TGTGCCAGTAGTATAGCCGGGGAGCTGTTTTTT. This encodes CASSIAGELFF.

This clonotype was picked up a small number of times. This may be a read error: a much more frequent sequence differs by one nucleotide. This chain links TRBV5-1 with TRBJ1-1, with TRBD1 identical over 10 bases. The CDR3 has 14 amino acids. Germline loops: CDR1 SGHRS, CDR2 YFSETQ. Trimming removed 2 bases from V and 3 bases from J; junction bases left unmatched: 1. CDR3 in DNA: TGCGCCAGCAGCTTTGGACAGGGGGACACTGAAGCTTTCTTT. It translates to CASSFGQGDTEAFF.

The chain uses TRBV7-2 and TRBJ2-4; D remains unclear. This CDR3 contains 16 residues. CDR1 SGHTA and CDR2 FQGNSA come from the germline V gene. V was pared by 3 bases and J by 0 bases, with 12 bases between. CDR3 sequence reads: CASSFLWDEAKNIQYF. Here the CDR3 DNA reads TGTGCCAGCAGCTTCTTGTGGGATGAAGCCAAAAACATTCAGTACTTC. Combining the CDR3 with reference TRBV7-2 and TRBJ2-4 gives the whole variable domain GAGVSQSPSNKVTEKGKDVELRCDPISGHTALYWYRQSLGQGLEFLIYFQGNSAPDKSGLPSDRFSAERTGGSVSTLTIQRTQQEDSAVYLCASSFLWDEAKNIQYFGAGTRLSVL.

The chain couples TRBV7-3 to TRBJ2-1; 9 nucleotides match TRBD2. J was trimmed by 4 bases and V by 5 bases; bases with no gene match: 9. The CDR3 is made up of 16 amino acids. In germline, CDR1 is SGHTA, CDR2 FQGTGA. In DNA, the CDR3 is TGTGCCAGCAGCACCGTAGCGGGGGCGGGATACAATGAGCAGTTCTTC. Amino acids: CASSTVAGAGYNEQFF.

J is TRBJ1-1 and V is TRBV12-5; D is possibly TRBD1 (5 bases). The CDR3 loop spans 15 amino acids. The germline V and J ends were trimmed by 0 bases and 5 bases, with 13 bases remaining between them. Germline V CDR1 and CDR2: LGHNT, FRNRAP. The CDR3 nucleotides read TGTGCTAGTGGTTTGGTATTGGGGCCGGGGACTGAAGCTTTCTTT. Protein sequence: CASGLVLGPGTEAFF.

The J gene is TRBJ1-2, the V gene TRBV12-3 or TRBV12-4, with no clear D. The V gene lost 1 base and the J gene lost 2 bases, with 14 bases spanning the gap. CDR3 length: 16 residues. For the CDR3, the DNA is TGTGCCAGCAGTTTAGGGGCACGAGTTTTAAACTATGGCTACACCTTC. Its protein product is CASSLGARVLNYGYTF.